Following are 29 T cell receptor beta chains from one sample sequenced in a study of cytomegalovirus exposure and HLA in healthy donors. Libraries were prepared by immunoSEQ multiplex PCR; TCRdb keeps only in-frame clonotypes and omits some of them. The sample has some 130,000 clones; about 80% are singletons. The source material was PBMCs. All receptors come from a man between 25 and 39 years old in good health and CMV-seropositive.

V usage is TRBV6-5 and J usage is TRBJ1-2; D gene unclear. Trimming stripped 8 bases from V and 7 bases from J, with 14 bases between. CDR3 size: 12 residues. Germline V gene data show CDR1 as MNHEY and CDR2 as SVGAGI. The CDR3 protein is CASGGIRRGYTF. The CDR3 DNA sequence: TGTGCCAGCGGAGGGATACGGCGTGGCTACACCTTC.

V is TRBV15 and J is TRBJ2-7, with 9 bases fitting TRBD1. This CDR3 spans 18 amino acids. In germline, CDR1 is LNHNV, CDR2 YYDKDF (reference sequence). The V gene end was trimmed by 1 base and the J gene end by 2 bases; junction bases not matched to a gene: 12. CDR3 residues: CATSRAGTTGGLTYEQYF. The CDR3 DNA follows: TGTGCCACCAGCAGAGCCGGGACGACAGGGGGTCTTACCTACGAGCAGTACTTC.

The chain uses TRBV18 and TRBJ1-2; D not certain. This CDR3 spans 13 amino acids. CDR1 and CDR2 from the germline V gene are KGHSH and LQKENI. The V and J ends lost 5 bases and 0 bases respectively, with 7 bases between them. In DNA form, the CDR3 reads TGTGCCAGCTCAAGCGAGGCTAACTATGGCTACACCTTC. This sequence encodes CASSSEANYGYTF.

A single count supports this clone. The chain joins TRBV7-8 to TRBJ1-3; D is uncertain. The length of the CDR3 is 14 residues. The germline gives CDR1 SGHVS, CDR2 FQNEAQ. The V gene lost 1 base and the J gene lost 7 bases, with 11 bases spanning the gap. The CDR3: CASSLGGQRNTIYF. The CDR3 DNA follows: TGTGCCAGCAGCTTAGGAGGGCAGCGGAACACCATATATTTT.

CDR3 loop: CASSHGSGTGLIQYF. Written as DNA, the CDR3 is TGCGCCAGCAGCCACGGATCCGGGACAGGGCTCATACAGTACTTC. The chain has TRBV4-1 and TRBJ2-5, with 9 bases matching TRBD1. The germline CDR1 and CDR2 sequences are MGHRA and YSYEKL. The CDR3 is 15 residues long. J was trimmed by 11 bases and V by 3 bases; bases with no gene match: 13.

The rearrangement joins TRBV30 to TRBJ2-7; possible D gene TRBD1, 5 bases. V shed 4 bases and J shed 3 bases, with 16 bases lying between them. CDR1 and CDR2 (germline): GTSNPN, SVGIG (reference sequence). This CDR3 has 14 residues. CDR3 in DNA: TGTGCCTGGAATACAGGAAGGACGAGCTACGAGCAGTACTTC. Its translation is CAWNTGRTSYEQYF. The full variable domain, in which reference TRBV30 and TRBJ2-7 provide the parts outside the CDR3, is SQTIHQWPATLVQPVGSPLSLECTVEGTSNPNLYWYRQAAGRGLQLLFYSVGIGQISSEVPQNLSASRPQDRQFILSSKKLLLSDSGFYLCAWNTGRTSYEQYFGPGTRLTVT.

The DNA of the CDR3 is TGCGCCAGCAGCCAAGATCTAGGGCAGGGAAACTACGAGCAGTACTTC. It encodes CASSQDLGQGNYEQYF. The V call is TRBV4-3, the J call TRBJ2-7; the D gene is possibly TRBD1 (5 bases). The V end lost 0 bases, the J end lost 3 bases, and 15 bases lay between the germline ends. This CDR3 is 16 amino acids long. Germline V gives CDR1 LGHNA, CDR2 YSLEER.

This chain connects TRBV18 to TRBJ1-3; 8 bases agree with TRBD1. CDR1 and CDR2 (germline): KGHSH, LQKENI. The CDR3 is 15 residues long. Trimming cost V 0 bases and J 9 bases; bases outside gene matches: 7. The CDR3 DNA is TGTGCCAGCTCACCACCCCAGGGGGCGCGGGCCACCATATATTTT. Protein sequence: CASSPPQGARATIYF. The complete variable domain, with remaining parts taken from reference TRBV18 and TRBJ1-3, reads NAGVMQNPRHLVRRRGQEARLRCSPMKGHSHVYWYRQLPEEGLKFMVYLQKENIIDESGMPKERFSAEFPKEGPSILRIQQVVRGDSAAYFCASSPPQGARATIYFGEGSWLTVV.

The chain carries TRBV6-1 and TRBJ2-3; TRBD2 matches 9 bases. The junction had 0 bases not matched to a gene; V was cut back by 4 bases and J by 1 base. Germline CDR1 reads MNHNS; CDR2 reads SASEGT. This CDR3 has 14 residues. CDR3 nucleotides: TGTGCCAGCAGTGTAGCGGGAGGCACAGATACGCAGTATTTT. It translates to CASSVAGGTDTQYF.

Comments on this clone: Other DNA sequences in this specimen translate into the identical CDR3. The chain is built from TRBV5-1 and TRBJ2-2; D remains unclear. This CDR3 is built from 15 residues. Trimming removed 0 bases from V and 1 base from J, with 7 bases in between. Germline CDR1 and CDR2: SGHRS and YFSETQ. For the CDR3, the DNA is TGCGCCAGCAGCTTGGCCCAGCGGAACACCGGGGAGCTGTTTTTT. It is translated as CASSLAQRNTGELFF.

The chain couples TRBV27 to TRBJ1-4; perhaps TRBD1 as D (5 bases). The CDR3 covers 14 residues. Germline CDR1 reads MNHEY; CDR2 reads SMNVEV (reference sequence). V dropped 3 bases and J dropped 8 bases, with 13 bases sitting between them. CDR3: CASSFRRGSEKLFF. The CDR3 DNA follows: TGTGCCAGCAGTTTTCGAAGGGGTAGCGAAAAACTGTTTTTT. Complete variable domain (other parts from reference TRBV27 and TRBJ1-4): EAQVTQNPRYLITVTGKKLTVTCSQNMNHEYMSWYRQDPGLGLRQIYYSMNVEVTDKGDVPEGYKVSRKEKRNFPLILESPSPNQTSLYFCASSFRRGSEKLFFGSGTQLSVL.

The chain joins TRBV7-2 to TRBJ1-2; 8 bases are shared with TRBD1. Per germline, CDR1 SGHTA and CDR2 FQGNSA. Germline trimming cut 5 bases from V and 7 bases from J; bases unmatched to any gene: 9. The CDR3 contains 14 residues. In DNA form, the CDR3 reads TGTGCCAGCAGCGCTGGGACAGGAGGTACTGGCTACACCTTC. It codes for CASSAGTGGTGYTF.

The chain is built from TRBV21-1 and TRBJ2-7; TRBD2 reflects the table's D call only, with no check against the DNA. TRBV21-1 represents a pseudogene. This CDR3 spans 11 amino acids. The CDR3 sequence: CATLWWYEQYF. Written as DNA, the CDR3 is TGTGCCACCCTATGGTGGTACGAGCAGTACTTC.

The rearrangement links TRBV14 to TRBJ1-1; 8 positions agree with TRBD1. Looked up from germline, CDR1 is SGHDN and CDR2 is FVKESK. J gave up 5 bases and V 3 bases, and 14 bases lay outside the gene matches. The CDR3 is made up of 17 amino acids. The CDR3 protein is CASSHSGGRGRLTEAFF. In DNA form, the CDR3 reads TGTGCCAGCAGCCACAGTGGGGGCAGGGGGCGATTGACTGAAGCTTTCTTT.

The V and J genes are TRBV6-5 and TRBJ1-6, with a possible D match to TRBD1 (5 bases). Germline V gene data show CDR1 as MNHEY and CDR2 as SVGAGI. The CDR3 loop spans 13 amino acids. V lost 5 bases to trimming and J lost 9 bases, with 11 bases between them. The CDR3 loop reads CASSGRGGSPLHF. CDR3 bases: TGTGCCAGCAGTGGACGGGGGGGTTCACCCCTCCACTTT.

The V call is TRBV5-8, the J call TRBJ1-4, with D uncertain. Trimming left V 2 bases short and J 3 bases short, with 14 bases between. This CDR3 region has 16 residues. Germline V CDR1 and CDR2: SGHTS, YDEGEE. The CDR3 spells CASSLTERRSNEKLFF. Written as DNA, the CDR3 is TGTGCCAGCAGCTTAACAGAACGACGGTCTAATGAAAAACTGTTTTTT.

The chain joins TRBV7-2 to TRBJ1-2; a weak D match, TRBD1 (5 bases). V was clipped by 6 bases and J by 0 bases, with 17 bases between them. Germline CDR1 reads SGHTA; CDR2 reads FQGNSA. The CDR3 runs to 16 residues. The CDR3 DNA follows: TGTGCCAGCAGTTACTCGGGCGGGGGGGCTAACTATGGCTACACCTTC. The encoded protein is CASSYSGGGANYGYTF.

The gene calls are TRBV5-4 and TRBJ1-2; 7 bases map to TRBD1. The CDR3 sequence is 15 residues long. With V trimmed by 4 bases and J by 1 base, 7 bases remained unmatched. Germline V gene data show CDR1 as SGHNT and CDR2 as YYREEE (reference sequence). CDR3 protein: CASSQGQSLNYGYTF. The CDR3 DNA sequence: TGTGCCAGCAGCCAGGGACAGTCCCTTAACTATGGCTACACCTTC.

The gene calls are TRBV5-1 and TRBJ2-1; 12 nucleotides match TRBD2. The CDR3 spans 16 residues. V dropped 5 bases and J dropped 5; count of bases not matched to a gene: 8. Germline V gene data show CDR1 as SGHRS and CDR2 as YFSETQ. The CDR3 region has the DNA TGCGCCAGCAGTGGGGGGACTAGCGGGTTTGACAATGAGCAGTTCTTC. Its protein is CASSGGTSGFDNEQFF.

This sequence joins TRBV13 and TRBJ2-3; the D is unclear. The ends were cut back, 5 bases at V and 0 bases at J, with 12 bases in the middle. This CDR3 is 15 amino acids long. The germline V gene has CDR1 PRHDT and CDR2 FYEKMQ (reference sequence). Written as DNA, the CDR3 is TGTGCCAGCAGCCCGAGGTCAGCTAGCACAGATACGCAGTATTTT. It yields the protein CASSPRSASTDTQYF.

The V and J genes are TRBV4-1 and TRBJ2-2; 13 bases are shared with TRBD2. The CDR3 has 16 residues. Per the germline V gene, CDR1 is MGHRA and CDR2 is YSYEKL. Trimming cost V 1 base and J 5 bases; bases outside gene matches: 1. The CDR3 loop is CASSQATSGGTGELFF. The CDR3 nucleotides are TGCGCCAGCAGCCAAGCGACTAGCGGGGGGACCGGGGAGCTGTTTTTT.

V usage is TRBV5-1 and J usage is TRBJ2-7; D gene unclear. Germline assignment: CDR1 SGHRS and CDR2 YFSETQ. The CDR3 is 11 residues long. Trimming took off 4 bases at V and 4 bases at J, with 6 bases between the two ends. CDR3 in amino acids: CASSPQYEQYF. In nucleotides, the CDR3 is TGCGCCAGCAGCCCACAGTACGAGCAGTACTTC.

The chain combines TRBV10-2 with TRBJ2-7, with D possibly being TRBD1 (5 bases). The CDR3 has 14 residues. CDR1 and CDR2 from the germline V gene are WSHSY and SAAADI. Trimming left V 6 bases short and J 2 bases short, with 14 bases between. The DNA of the CDR3 is TGCGCCAGCAGGGGGCAGGGTGTGGCCTACGAGCAGTACTTC. It codes for CASRGQGVAYEQYF.

Ten or more counts support this clone. The chain uses TRBV27 and TRBJ2-2; weak D call: TRBD1 (5 bases). The V gene lost 6 bases and the J gene lost 1 base, with 6 bases spanning the gap. This CDR3 comprises 13 residues. Per germline, CDR1 MNHEY and CDR2 SMNVEV (reference sequence). The CDR3 DNA is TGTGCCAGCAGAGGGGTGAACACCGGGGAGCTGTTTTTT. The encoded protein is CASRGVNTGELFF.

Remarks on this clone: The sample has other DNA sequences that encode this CDR3 too. The V call is TRBV5-1, the J call TRBJ2-5; 10 bases are a match to TRBD1. The germline CDR1 and CDR2 sequences are SGHRS and YFSETQ. The CDR3 has 14 residues. The V segment lost 4 bases and the J segment 5 bases; nucleotides outside the gene matches: 5. In nucleotides, the CDR3 is TGCGCCAGCAGCCCCGGACAGGGGGGGGAGACCCAGTACTTC. Protein product: CASSPGQGGETQYF. Full variable domain (outside the CDR3, taken from reference TRBV5-1 and TRBJ2-5): KAGVTQTPRYLIKTRGQQVTLSCSPISGHRSVSWYQQTPGQGLQFLFEYFSETQRNKGNFPGRFSGRQFSNSRSEMNVSTLELGDSALYLCASSPGQGGETQYFGPGTRLLVL.

V usage is TRBV5-1 and J usage is TRBJ1-5, with TRBD1 matching 9 bases. The V and J ends lost 2 bases and 0 bases, in that order; junction bases with no gene match: 6. The CDR3 spans 17 residues. In germline, CDR1 is SGHRS, CDR2 YFSETQ. The CDR3 nucleotides read TGCGCCAGCAGCTTAACGTGGACAGGGGATAGCAATCAGCCCCAGCATTTT. As protein: CASSLTWTGDSNQPQHF.

Comments on this clone: Compared with germline, one end of the junction differs, possibly owing to a read error. The same CDR3 also results from other DNA sequences found in this sample. The chain links TRBV7-2 to TRBJ2-3; 10 nucleotides match TRBD2. Per the germline V gene, CDR1 is SGHTA and CDR2 is FQGNSA. CDR3 length: 14 residues. This CDR3 reads CASSLAGVTDTQYF. CDR3 nucleotide sequence: TGTGCCAGCAGCCTAGCGGGAGTCACAGATACGCAGTATTTT.

V is TRBV28 and J is TRBJ1-1; no firm D call. V lost 6 bases, J lost 3 bases, and 5 bases lay in between. There are 11 residues in the CDR3. Germline lookup yields CDR1 MDHEN and CDR2 SYDVKM. CDR3 region: CASRTDTEAFF. CDR3 sequence (DNA): TGTGCCAGCAGAACTGACACTGAAGCTTTCTTT.

This clone was seen more than once but under ten times. The gene calls are TRBV7-9 and TRBJ1-5; D not certain. Germline lookup yields CDR1 SEHNR and CDR2 FQNEAQ (reference sequence). Trimming left V 5 bases short and J 3 bases short, with 8 bases between. The CDR3 is made up of 13 amino acids. CDR3 in amino acids: CASSPGSNQPQHF. The CDR3 nucleotides read TGTGCCAGCAGCCCAGGCTCCAATCAGCCCCAGCATTTT.